Following are 19 T cell receptor beta chains from one sample sequenced in a study of CD8+ T cells in alopecia areata. cDNA reverse transcribed from extracted RNA served as the sequencing template. Generated by immunoSEQ multiplex PCR, the TCRdb table keeps only in-frame clones and is missing some. The sample contains 140,000 to 150,000 clones, approximately 87% of which appear only once. The specimen comprised CD8+ T cells sorted from blood, sampled at week 0. Every receptor here comes from a human donor with alopecia areata.

The chain uses TRBV4-1 and TRBJ1-2; TRBD1 is a possible D gene (5 bases). The germline V gene encodes CDR1 MGHRA and CDR2 YSYEKL. Trimming removed 0 bases at V and 4 bases at J, with 15 bases between. The CDR3 length is 16 residues. The CDR3 DNA follows: TGCGCCAGCAGCCAAGATTCGGGGCCCCCAGTCTATGGCTACACCTTC. Its translation is CASSQDSGPPVYGYTF.

The chain uses TRBV30 and TRBJ2-1, with 7 bases matching TRBD1. V shed 4 bases, J shed 0 bases, and the junction held 6 bases outside the gene matches. The CDR3 has 15 amino acids. The germline gives CDR1 GTSNPN, CDR2 SVGIG (reference sequence). DNA of the CDR3: TGTGCCTGGAAGAACCGGGACAGCTCCTACAATGAGCAGTTCTTC. Translated, it gives CAWKNRDSSYNEQFF.

The chain links TRBV18 to TRBJ2-7, with D tentatively TRBD1 (6 bases). CDR1 and CDR2 (germline): KGHSH, LQKENI. V lost 0 bases and J 3 bases, leaving 9 bases between the germline ends. This CDR3 is 14 amino acids long. The CDR3: CASSPPLGGYEQYF. In DNA form, the CDR3 reads TGTGCCAGCTCACCACCGTTAGGGGGCTACGAGCAGTACTTC.

This clone was detected a few times. J is TRBJ2-5 and V is TRBV7-9, with 13 bases aligning to TRBD2. Germline V CDR1 and CDR2: SEHNR, FQNEAQ (reference sequence). With 7 bases clipped from V and 5 bases from J, the junction kept 7 bases outside the gene matches. This CDR3 spans 15 amino acids. Here the CDR3 reads CASIIWTSGSETQYF. CDR3 DNA: TGTGCCAGCATCATCTGGACTAGCGGGAGTGAGACCCAGTACTTC.

This clone was counted only a few times. In DNA, the CDR3 is TGTGCCAGCAGCTCCTTAGCGTTGAGGTACAATGAGCAGTTCTTC. Its translation is CASSSLALRYNEQFF. The chain uses TRBV5-4 and TRBJ2-1, with D maybe TRBD2 (5 bases). The V gene's germline CDR1 is SGHNT and CDR2 YYREEE (reference sequence). V was cut by 3 bases and J by 4 bases, with 14 bases left in between. This CDR3 spans 15 amino acids.

The genes are TRBV29-1 and TRBJ2-5; possibly TRBD2 for D (6 bases). CDR1 SQVTM and CDR2 ANQGSEA come from the germline V gene. V lost 1 base and J lost 0, with 12 bases in between. The CDR3 is 15 residues long. CDR3 region: CSVEGGRGHQETQYF. CDR3 DNA: TGCAGCGTTGAAGGAGGGCGGGGCCACCAAGAGACCCAGTACTTC. The whole variable domain, remainder taken from reference TRBV29-1 and TRBJ2-5, is SAVISQKPSRDICQRGTSLTIQCQVDSQVTMMFWYRQQPGQSLTLIATANQGSEATYESGFVIDKFPISRPNLTFSTLTVSNMSPEDSSIYLCSVEGGRGHQETQYFGPGTRLLVL.

This chain links TRBV30 with TRBJ2-5, with D possibly matching TRBD1 (5 bases). Germline-derived CDR1 and CDR2 are GTSNPN and SVGIG (reference sequence). The CDR3 length is 13 residues. The ends were cut back, 2 bases at V and 4 bases at J, with 11 bases in the middle. CDR3 DNA: TGTGCCTGGAGTATGTGGGGCCTAGAGACCCAGTACTTC. Translation: CAWSMWGLETQYF.

The chain has TRBV11-2 and TRBJ2-1, with 15 bases matching TRBD2. The CDR3 spans 18 residues. The V gene end was trimmed by 3 bases and the J gene end by 7 bases; junction bases not matched to a gene: 10. Germline V gene data show CDR1 as SGHAT and CDR2 as FQNNGV. CDR3 sequence reads: CASSFNGGGTSGRNEQFF. CDR3 nucleotide sequence: TGTGCCAGCAGCTTCAATGGGGGCGGGACTAGCGGGAGGAATGAGCAGTTCTTC.

This chain links TRBV2 with TRBJ1-5; 9 nucleotides line up with TRBD1. Trimming took 6 bases from V and 4 from J; bases not matched to a gene: 7. The germline V gene has CDR1 SNHLY and CDR2 FYNNEI. This CDR3 has 15 residues. The CDR3 loop is CASSRATGGNQPQHF. CDR3 coding DNA: TGTGCCAGCAGCCGAGCGACAGGGGGTAATCAGCCCCAGCATTTT.

The rearrangement links TRBV25-1 to TRBJ2-1; 9 positions match TRBD2. Per germline, CDR1 MGHDK and CDR2 SYGVNS. The CDR3 totals 18 residues. The V gene end was trimmed by 0 bases and the J gene end by 7 bases; junction bases not matched to a gene: 13. This CDR3 is CASSEYFSSGTSWNEQFF. The CDR3 DNA is TGTGCCAGCAGTGAATATTTTTCCTCCGGGACTAGCTGGAATGAGCAGTTCTTC.

The gene calls are TRBV5-4 and TRBJ2-1; 13 nucleotides agree with TRBD2. Germline CDR1 and CDR2: SGHNT and YYREEE (reference sequence). This CDR3 has 14 residues. The V gene end was trimmed by 4 bases and the J gene end by 9 bases; junction bases not matched to a gene: 4. The CDR3 bases are TGTGCCAGCAGCACGGGACTAGCGGGATCTGAGCAGTTCTTC. It codes for CASSTGLAGSEQFF.

This clone was observed a handful of times. The rearrangement uses TRBV5-1 and TRBJ1-1, with D possibly matching TRBD1 (5 bases). V was clipped by 4 bases and J by 1 base, with 17 bases between them. The CDR3 has 16 amino acids. Germline assignment: CDR1 SGHRS and CDR2 YFSETQ. In DNA, the CDR3 is TGCGCCAGCAGCCCGGGGGGAGCTGGGGCGAACACTGAAGCTTTCTTT. Translation: CASSPGGAGANTEAFF.

The chain combines TRBV7-3 with TRBJ2-3; perhaps TRBD1 as D (5 bases). This CDR3 contains 15 residues. Trimming left V 0 bases short and J 2 bases short, with 9 bases between. Germline CDR1 and CDR2: SGHTA and FQGTGA. The CDR3 loop is CASSLTGAHTDTQYF. CDR3 DNA: TGTGCCAGCAGCTTAACAGGGGCTCACACAGATACGCAGTATTTT.

V gene TRBV6-1 combines with J gene TRBJ2-3; either TRBD1 or TRBD2 may fit D (6 bases each). V gave up 3 bases and J gave up 6 bases, with 13 bases separating them. The germline gives CDR1 MNHNS, CDR2 SASEGT. The CDR3 spans 14 residues. CDR3 residues: CASSDTGGRDTQYF. CDR3 DNA sequence: TGTGCCAGCAGTGATACCGGGGGCCGGGATACGCAGTATTTT.

V is TRBV29-1 and J is TRBJ2-4; the D is unclear. From germline, CDR1 is SQVTM and CDR2 ANQGSEA. V dropped 7 bases and J dropped 0 bases, with 13 bases sitting between them. The CDR3 has 14 residues. DNA of the CDR3: TGCAGCGCCGAACAGACCGTAGCCAAAAACATTCAGTACTTC. Translation gives CSAEQTVAKNIQYF.

This clone has just a few counts. V usage is TRBV30 and J usage is TRBJ2-5; no clear D. Trimming pared 5 bases from V and 2 bases from J, leaving 9 bases between. The CDR3 has 12 residues. Germline V gene sequence: CDR1 GTSNPN, CDR2 SVGIG (reference sequence). CDR3 nucleotides: TGTGCCTGGGCTTGGGGTCAAGAGACCCAGTACTTC. Protein: CAWAWGQETQYF.

The J gene is TRBJ2-2, the V gene TRBV27, with 8 bases matching TRBD1. The CDR3 is 16 amino acids. Germline V CDR1 and CDR2: MNHEY, SMNVEV (reference sequence). V shed 2 bases and J 3 bases; nucleotides not matched to a gene: 5. The CDR3 sequence: CASSLRDRPDTGELFF. CDR3 in DNA: TGTGCCAGCAGTTTAAGGGACAGGCCAGACACCGGGGAGCTGTTTTTT.

The V and J genes are TRBV6-5 and TRBJ2-3; 7 bases agree with TRBD1. The J segment lost 2 bases and the V segment lost 8 bases, leaving 4 bases of the junction unmatched. This CDR3 has 13 residues. Germline lookup yields CDR1 MNHEY and CDR2 SVGAGI. The CDR3 DNA is TGTGCCAGCTGGGACAGAACCACAGATACGCAGTATTTT. Translated: CASWDRTTDTQYF.

The V gene is TRBV14, the J gene TRBJ2-1; 9 nucleotides agree with TRBD1. CDR1 SGHDN and CDR2 FVKESK come from the germline V gene. This CDR3 is 15 amino acids long. The V gene end was trimmed by 3 bases and the J gene end by 8 bases; junction bases not matched to a gene: 8. The CDR3 sequence: CASSQTGTGSHEQFF. Here the CDR3 DNA reads TGTGCCAGCAGCCAGACCGGGACAGGGAGCCATGAGCAGTTCTTC.